This T cell receptor beta chain was identified during a study of vaccination effects on CD4 cells after COVID-19. Germline V gene lookup returns CDR1 SQVTM and CDR2 ANQGSEA. The CDR3 covers 14 residues. The V end was cut by 6 bases, the J end by 0 bases, with 14 bases between. The data were produced by immunoSEQ multiplex PCR, yet TCRdb's version contains in-frame clones alone and is incomplete. In the table there are about 27,000 clones, about three quarters of which are singletons. Viral peptide pool expansion of antigen-specific CD4+ T cells preceded sequencing in the ViraFEST assay. It was after roughly ten days of culture that CD4+ T cells were isolated. A positive SARS-CoV-2 PCR test fell between March and December 2020. This clone occurred a few times. Its target is unknown.

The sequence was collected from a human donor who had a prior SARS-CoV-2 infection. The sequenced sample was CD4+ T cells from PBMCs cultured with SARS-CoV-2 spike peptides, obtained before COVID-19 vaccination. The genes are TRBV29-1 and TRBJ1-2; D gene unclear. In nucleotides, the CDR3 is TGCAGCGTGGCCATGGGGTGGGCTAACTATGGCTACACCTTC. Translation: CSVAMGWANYGYTF.